This T cell receptor beta chain was sequenced for a study of CD4 T cells in relation to SARS-CoV-2 and coronaviruses. The CDR3 extends over 16 amino acids. The V gene end was trimmed by 0 bases and the J gene end by 5 bases; junction bases not matched to a gene: 6. The germline V gene encodes CDR1 SEHNR and CDR2 FQNEAQ (reference sequence). Produced via immunoSEQ multiplex PCR; TCRdb's table is partial and in-frame only. Of about 24,000 clones listed, approximately 72% are singletons. Findings and limits, study-wide: Pre-pandemic and post-infection samples never came from the same donor.

Before the COVID-19 pandemic, during about 2011-2019, CD4+ T cells were taken from unexposed donors. CD4+ T cells were isolated from the cells after around eleven days of culture. Worth noting for this clone: Its antigen is as yet unknown.

The sequencing input was CD4+ T cells from PBMCs, cultured in vitro. The source of this sequence is a human donor in good health. The rearrangement uses TRBV7-9 and TRBJ2-1; TRBD1 agrees at 8 bases. CDR3 nucleotides: TGTGCCAGCAGCTTAGCCGGCAGGGGGCGTAACAATGAGCAGTTCTTC. Amino acids: CASSLAGRGRNNEQFF. The complete variable domain, with remaining parts taken from reference TRBV7-9 and TRBJ2-1, reads DTGVSQNPRHKITKRGQNVTFRCDPISEHNRLYWYRQTLGQGPEFLTYFQNEAQLEKSRLLSDRFSAERPKGSFSTLEIQRTEQGDSAMYLCASSLAGRGRNNEQFFGPGTRLTVL.